Each of the 22 T cell receptor beta chains below was sequenced from the same sample in a study of blood T cell repertoires in COVID-19. Using immunoSEQ multiplex PCR, the repertoire was profiled, and TCRdb retains in-frame clones only, with some absent. The sample holds approximately 140,000 clones; about 89% are singletons and the top ten take around 19%. The source material was peripheral blood. The receptors were gathered from a man aged 50 to 59 with active or convalescent COVID-19.

This chain joins TRBV27 and TRBJ2-7; 8 nucleotides align to TRBD1. This CDR3 spans 15 amino acids. The J segment lost 7 bases and the V segment lost 4 bases, leaving 12 bases of the junction unmatched. Germline V CDR1 and CDR2: MNHEY, SMNVEV (reference sequence). CDR3 sequence (DNA): TGTGCCAGCAGTTCCGCCTCCAGGGGGCAAGGGGAGCAGTACTTC. Translating gives CASSSASRGQGEQYF.

The V and J genes are TRBV27 and TRBJ1-1; 8 bases line up with TRBD1. The CDR3 contains 14 residues. Germline trimming cut 6 bases from V and 9 bases from J; bases unmatched to any gene: 12. Germline-derived CDR1 and CDR2 are MNHEY and SMNVEV (reference sequence). The DNA of the CDR3 is TGTGCCAGCAGACTAGAACACCGGGACAGGAAAGCTTTCTTT. It is translated as CASRLEHRDRKAFF.

The CDR3 reads CASSPGTGGRGGYTF. The CDR3 DNA is TGTGCCAGTAGTCCTGGGACAGGGGGCCGAGGGGGCTACACCTTC. The rearrangement joins TRBV19 to TRBJ1-2, with 12 bases aligning to TRBD1. Germline trimming cut 5 bases from V and 8 bases from J; bases unmatched to any gene: 9. Germline V gene sequence: CDR1 LNHDA, CDR2 SQIVND (reference sequence). The CDR3 extends over 15 amino acids.

The chain recombines TRBV10-1 with TRBJ2-1; D is perhaps TRBD1 (5 bases). CDR1 and CDR2 (germline): WNHNN, SYGVQD (reference sequence). This CDR3 spans 13 amino acids. V was clipped by 8 bases and J by 2 bases, with 10 bases between them. CDR3 protein: CASGQGTYNEQFF. CDR3 nucleotide sequence: TGCGCCAGCGGCCAGGGAACCTACAATGAGCAGTTCTTC.

The J gene is TRBJ2-7, the V gene TRBV7-2, with 10 bases identical to TRBD1. The germline V gene has CDR1 SGHTA and CDR2 FQGNSA. The CDR3 consists of 15 residues. Trimming at V came to 1 base and at J to 6 bases, leaving 6 bases not matched to a gene. For the CDR3, the DNA is TGTGCCAGCAGCTTAGGGTACGGGACAGGGGTCGAGCAGTACTTC. It codes for CASSLGYGTGVEQYF. Together with reference TRBV7-2 and TRBJ2-7, the CDR3 gives the full variable domain: GAGVSQSPSNKVTEKGKDVELRCDPISGHTALYWYRQSLGQGLEFLIYFQGNSAPDKSGLPSDRFSAERTGGSVSTLTIQRTQQEDSAVYLCASSLGYGTGVEQYFGPGTRLTVT.

The gene calls are TRBV11-2 and TRBJ2-1; perhaps TRBD2 as D (6 bases). The CDR3 runs 14 residues. Trimming cost V 3 bases and J 2 bases, with 8 bases left between them. CDR1 and CDR2 (germline): SGHAT, FQNNGV. The CDR3 coding sequence is TGTGCCAGCAGCTTGGACTACCCCTACAATGAGCAGTTCTTC. It encodes CASSLDYPYNEQFF.

The chain links TRBV7-2 to TRBJ2-2; a possible D gene is TRBD1 (6 bases). The CDR3 extends over 18 amino acids. The V end lost 5 bases, the J end lost 2 bases, and 21 bases lay between the germline ends. CDR1 is SGHTA, CDR2 FQGNSA, per germline. The CDR3 sequence: CASSPKARQGPNTGELFF. CDR3 coding DNA: TGTGCCAGCAGCCCTAAAGCGCGGCAGGGGCCCAACACCGGGGAGCTGTTTTTT.

The chain employs TRBV19 and TRBJ2-6; the match to TRBD1 covers 7 bases. Germline-derived CDR1 and CDR2 are LNHDA and SQIVND (reference sequence). This CDR3 is built from 16 residues. V shed 4 bases, J shed 0 bases, and the junction held 3 bases outside the gene matches. The CDR3 sequence: CASSTTGFSGANVLTF. DNA for the CDR3: TGTGCCAGTAGTACGACAGGGTTCTCTGGGGCCAACGTCCTGACTTTC.

The V call is TRBV10-1, the J call TRBJ2-7, with 9 bases aligning to TRBD2. Germline V gives CDR1 WNHNN, CDR2 SYGVQD (reference sequence). The CDR3 covers 15 residues. Trimming took 4 bases from V and 7 from J; bases not matched to a gene: 11. The CDR3 coding sequence is TGCGCCAGCAGTGGTGCGGGAGGGTTTACGGGGGAGCAGTACTTC. This translates into CASSGAGGFTGEQYF.

This clone appeared a few times. Relative to the germline gene, one junction end is altered; a read error may explain this. The CDR3, as DNA: TGTGCCCGGAGCAGATCCGGGACAGGGGGAGGCGATGAGCAGTTCTTC. Translation gives CARSRSGTGGGDEQFF. The chain employs TRBV30 and TRBJ2-1, with TRBD1 identical over 11 bases. The CDR3 has 16 amino acids. Looked up from germline, CDR1 is GTSNPN and CDR2 is SVGIG (reference sequence).

CDR3 bases: TGTGCCAGCAGTTCCGCAGGGGTCAATGAGCAGTTCTTC. Its protein product is CASSSAGVNEQFF. The chain is built from TRBV28 and TRBJ2-1; perhaps TRBD1 as D (6 bases). Germline V gives CDR1 MDHEN, CDR2 SYDVKM. This CDR3 has 13 amino acids. V gave up 4 bases and J gave up 6 bases, with 10 bases separating them.

The chain is built from TRBV6-2 or TRBV6-3 and TRBJ2-7; 9 bases map to TRBD1. Germline CDR1 MNHEY, CDR2 SVGEGT. This CDR3 comprises 14 residues. V was clipped by 2 bases and J by 3 bases; unmatched bases: 2. The CDR3 reads CASSYGQGNYEQYF. The CDR3 DNA sequence: TGTGCCAGCAGTTACGGACAGGGGAACTACGAGCAGTACTTC.

CDR3 DNA: TGTGCCAGCAGACCGGACAGGGTAGTTGGGGAGCTGTTTTTT. Translating it yields CASRPDRVVGELFF. The rearrangement joins TRBV5-4 to TRBJ2-2, with 8 nucleotides matching TRBD1. This CDR3 region has 14 residues. Trimming at V came to 5 bases and at J to 8 bases, leaving 8 bases not matched to a gene. Germline CDR1 and CDR2: SGHNT and YYREEE (reference sequence).

This chain links TRBV3-1 (or the pseudogene TRBV3-2) with TRBJ1-2; 9 bases fit TRBD1. Germline loops: CDR1 LGHDT, CDR2 YNNKEL (reference sequence). This CDR3 has 13 amino acids. V gave up 6 bases and J gave up 4 bases; unmatched junction bases: 3. Here the CDR3 DNA reads TGTGCCAGCAGTAAGGACAGGGGCTATGGCTACACCTTC. The encoded protein is CASSKDRGYGYTF.

CDR3 amino acids: CAWSLAVGNTIYF. CDR3 DNA: TGTGCCTGGAGTTTAGCGGTTGGAAACACCATATATTTT. V is TRBV30 and J is TRBJ1-3; D ambiguous. CDR1 is GTSNPN and CDR2 is SVGIG in the germline V gene (reference sequence). The V end was cut by 2 bases, the J end by 3 bases, with 8 bases between. The CDR3 runs 13 residues.

The CDR3 region has the DNA TGTGCCAGCAGCTTAGAGACAGGAAACTATGGCTACACCTTC. Translated: CASSLETGNYGYTF. This chain connects TRBV11-2 to TRBJ1-2, with D perhaps matching TRBD1 (6 bases). The CDR3 is made up of 14 amino acids. The V gene's germline CDR1 is SGHAT and CDR2 FQNNGV. Deletions cut 0 bases from V and 2 bases from J, with 7 bases between.

Remarks on this clone: In the same sample, other DNA sequences code for this CDR3. The gene calls are TRBV5-1 and TRBJ1-5, with 11 bases aligning to TRBD1. The V segment lost 4 bases and the J segment 7 bases; nucleotides outside the gene matches: 7. From germline, CDR1 is SGHRS and CDR2 YFSETQ. This CDR3 is 15 amino acids long. CDR3 in DNA: TGCGCCAGCAGCCCTGGACAGGGGGCAGGACAGCCCCAGCATTTT. Translating it yields CASSPGQGAGQPQHF.

This chain connects TRBV14 to TRBJ2-3; 13 bases align to TRBD2. The CDR3 consists of 18 residues. Per the germline V gene, CDR1 is SGHDN and CDR2 is FVKESK. The junction had 11 bases not matched to a gene; V was cut back by 5 bases and J by 3 bases. This CDR3 is CASSSRPWTSGRTDTQYF. The CDR3 DNA reads TGTGCCAGCAGCTCGCGGCCTTGGACTAGCGGGAGAACAGATACGCAGTATTTT. Full variable domain (rest looked up from reference TRBV14 and TRBJ2-3): EAGVTQFPSHSVIEKGQTVTLRCDPISGHDNLYWYRRVMGKEIKFLLHFVKESKQDESGMPNNRFLAERTGGTYSTLKVQPAELEDSGVYFCASSSRPWTSGRTDTQYFGPGTRLTVL.

The V gene is TRBV19, the J gene TRBJ2-2, with TRBD2 as a possible D gene (7 bases). Trimming removed 10 bases from V and 7 bases from J, with 19 bases in between. The CDR3 extends over 14 amino acids. Germline assignment: CDR1 LNHDA and CDR2 SQIVND (reference sequence). CDR3 sequence reads: CATQRRGRNGELFF. CDR3 sequence (DNA): TGTGCCACCCAAAGGCGGGGGCGTAACGGGGAGCTGTTTTTT.

The rearrangement links TRBV27 to TRBJ1-6; 7 bases are a match to TRBD1. The CDR3 totals 15 residues. Germline CDR1 is MNHEY and CDR2 is SMNVEV (reference sequence). J was trimmed by 1 base and V by 10 bases; bases with no gene match: 7. The CDR3 sequence is CATRGGASYNSPLHF. CDR3 sequence (DNA): TGTGCCACCCGAGGGGGCGCATCCTATAATTCACCCCTCCACTTT.

V and J are TRBV21-1 and TRBJ2-6; the table names TRBD2, a call not compared with the DNA. TRBV21-1 is described as a pseudogene. The CDR3 is 16 amino acids. The CDR3 nucleotides are TGTGCCAGCAGCAAACCGGAGCCCGCTGGGGCCAACGTCCTGACTTTC. Translating it yields CASSKPEPAGANVLTF.

This clone has just one count. This sequence joins TRBV2 and TRBJ1-1, with 8 bases aligning to TRBD1. In germline, CDR1 is SNHLY, CDR2 FYNNEI. The CDR3 is 15 residues long. Trimming cost V 3 bases and J 0 bases; bases outside gene matches: 3. The DNA for the CDR3 is TGTGCCAGCAGTGAGACACAGGGGGTGAACACTGAAGCTTTCTTT. Protein product: CASSETQGVNTEAFF.